These 4 T cell receptor beta chains were all obtained from the same sample, sequenced in a study of a mutant IDH1 vaccine in newly diagnosed glioma. The repertoire was sequenced with immunoSEQ multiplex PCR; TCRdb's copy has only in-frame clones and lacks some. Of tens of thousands of clones listed, about three quarters were seen once; the top ten hold roughly 9%. Time point: baseline, week 1 (first vaccination visit). Described treatment: pre-vaccination baseline after standard-of-care therapy. This specimen consisted of peripheral blood mononuclear cells (PBMCs), obtained from a glioma patient treated with radiotherapy, temozolomide or both. The receptors shown here come from a man in his fifties with glioma. Some clones in this sample may be carry-over from other donors' samples.

This chain uses TRBV10-3 with TRBJ1-2; D call uncertain. Germline lookup yields CDR1 ENHRY and CDR2 SYGVKD. V was cut by 6 bases and J by 4 bases, with 12 bases left in between. This CDR3 is built from 13 residues. This CDR3 is CAIRPQESYGYTF. In DNA, the CDR3 is TGTGCCATCAGACCCCAGGAAAGCTATGGCTACACCTTC.

The J gene is TRBJ2-7, the V gene TRBV10-3, with D tentatively TRBD1 (5 bases). Germline loops: CDR1 ENHRY, CDR2 SYGVKD. This CDR3 spans 14 amino acids. Trimming removed 10 bases at V and 0 bases at J, with 16 bases between. The CDR3 coding sequence is TGTGCCACCAGGGCAGCCAGGAGCTCCTACGAGCAGTACTTC. It is translated as CATRAARSSYEQYF.

V gene TRBV19 combines with J gene TRBJ1-4; TRBD1 matches 7 bases. V was clipped by 6 bases and J by 8 bases; unmatched bases: 3. Germline V gene sequence: CDR1 LNHDA, CDR2 SQIVND (reference sequence). The CDR3 consists of 12 residues. CDR3 loop: CASRETGEKLFF. The CDR3 DNA sequence: TGTGCCAGTAGGGAGACAGGGGAAAAACTGTTTTTT.

The rearrangement links TRBV28 to TRBJ2-2; the D is unclear. In germline, CDR1 is MDHEN, CDR2 SYDVKM. This CDR3 region has 15 residues. Trimming removed 7 bases from V and 7 bases from J, with 19 bases in between. The CDR3 DNA follows: TGTGCCAGCACCCCAAGGTTGGGCGTTGGCGGGGAGCTGTTTTTT. Amino acid sequence: CASTPRLGVGGELFF. The full variable domain, completed using reference TRBV28 and TRBJ2-2, is DVKVTQSSRYLVKRTGEKVFLECVQDMDHENMFWYRQDPGLGLRLIYFSYDVKMKEKGDIPEGYSVSREKKERFSLILESASTNQTSMYLCASTPRLGVGGELFFGEGSRLTVL.